This record looks at one T cell receptor beta chain sequence and its context. Its specificity is not known. Relative to the germline gene, one junction end is altered; a read error may explain this. This CDR3 has 12 residues. Germline CDR1 and CDR2: SEHNR and FQNEAQ (reference sequence). The data were obtained in a study of cytomegalovirus exposure and HLA in healthy donors. General study findings and limits: Reports described diagnosis of cytomegalovirus status by the classifier as highly specific and sensitive. Many donors carried some public TCRs, although rarity characterized most TCR sequences.

PCR was performed using 60 Vbeta and 13 Jbeta primers. The table came from immunoSEQ multiplex PCR; TCRdb's copy has only in-frame clones and leaves some out. Counted here are some 150,000 clones, around 80% occurring once; the ten biggest clones make up less than 2.5%. This receptor was identified in a woman in her 50s in good health and CMV-seronegative. Sequencing input: PBMCs. The V gene is TRBV7-9, the J gene TRBJ1-5; D remains ambiguous. The CDR3 reads CSSSFGDQPQHF. CDR3 coding DNA: TGTTCCAGCAGCTTCGGGGATCAGCCCCAGCATTTT.